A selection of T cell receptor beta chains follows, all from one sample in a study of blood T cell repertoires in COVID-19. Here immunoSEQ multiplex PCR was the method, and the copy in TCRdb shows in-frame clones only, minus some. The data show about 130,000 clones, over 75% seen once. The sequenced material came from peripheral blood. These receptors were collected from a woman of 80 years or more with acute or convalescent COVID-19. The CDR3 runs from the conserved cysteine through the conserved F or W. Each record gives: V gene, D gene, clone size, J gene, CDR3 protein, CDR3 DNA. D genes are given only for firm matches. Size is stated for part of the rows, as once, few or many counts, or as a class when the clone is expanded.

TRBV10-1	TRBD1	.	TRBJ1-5	CASSAGGGQPQHF	TGCGCCAGCAGTGCAGGGGGAGGTCAGCCCCAGCATTTT
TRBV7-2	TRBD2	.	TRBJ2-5	CASSLTSGSGMKTQYF	TGTGCCAGCAGCCTGACTAGCGGGAGTGGGATGAAGACCCAGTACTTC
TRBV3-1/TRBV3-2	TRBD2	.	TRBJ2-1	CASSRKLAGGPWGDEQFF	TGTGCCAGCAGCCGAAAACTAGCGGGAGGGCCTTGGGGGGATGAGCAGTTCTTC
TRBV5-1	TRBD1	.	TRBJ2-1	CASSSPLDRVVGEQFF	TGCGCCAGCAGCTCCCCTCTGGACAGGGTCGTCGGTGAGCAGTTCTTC
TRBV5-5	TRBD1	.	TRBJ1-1	CASSLEQGLSEAFF	TGTGCCAGCAGCTTGGAACAGGGGTTGAGTGAAGCTTTCTTT
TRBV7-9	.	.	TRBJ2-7	CASSLATGYKQYF	TGTGCCAGCAGCTTAGCAACAGGGTACAAGCAGTACTTC
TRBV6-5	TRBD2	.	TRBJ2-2	CASTTGTSTGELFF	TGTGCCAGCACCACCGGGACTAGCACCGGGGAGCTGTTTTTT
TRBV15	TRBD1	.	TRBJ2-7	CATSRDTGGYYEQYF	TGTGCCACCAGCAGAGATACAGGGGGGTACTACGAGCAGTACTTC
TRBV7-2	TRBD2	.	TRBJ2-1	CASSLRTSGVTYNEQFF	TGTGCCAGCAGCTTAAGGACTAGCGGGGTTACCTACAATGAGCAGTTCTTC
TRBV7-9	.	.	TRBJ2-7	CASSPDSFYEQYF	TGTGCCAGCAGCCCGGACAGCTTCTACGAGCAGTACTTC
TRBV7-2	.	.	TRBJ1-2	CASSFRQANYGYTF	TGTGCCAGCAGCTTTAGACAGGCTAACTATGGCTACACCTTC
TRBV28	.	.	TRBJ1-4	CASSLGGPVEKLFF	TGTGCCAGCAGTTTAGGAGGGCCGGTTGAAAAACTGTTTTTT
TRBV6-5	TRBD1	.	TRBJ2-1	CASSYRSGGYNEQFF	TGTGCCAGCAGTTACAGGTCAGGGGGCTACAATGAGCAGTTCTTC
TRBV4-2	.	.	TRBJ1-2	CASSQDAQGIYGYTF	TGTGCCAGCAGCCAAGATGCCCAGGGGATCTATGGCTACACCTTC
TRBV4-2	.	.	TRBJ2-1	CASSQDLPGNEQFF	TGTGCCAGCAGCCAAGACCTTCCAGGGAATGAGCAGTTCTTC
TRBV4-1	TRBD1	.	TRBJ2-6	CASSRRQGDSGANVLTF	TGCGCCAGCAGCCGCCGACAGGGCGACTCTGGGGCCAACGTCCTGACTTTC
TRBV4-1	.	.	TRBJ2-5	CASSQGVLYGAQYF	TGCGCCAGCAGCCAAGGGGTACTGTACGGGGCCCAGTACTTC
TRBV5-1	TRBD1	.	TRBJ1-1	CASSAGQGRAFF	TGCGCCAGCAGCGCGGGACAGGGCAGAGCTTTCTTT
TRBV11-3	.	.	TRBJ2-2	CASSSSQGRGPGELFF	TGTGCCAGCAGCTCAAGCCAGGGGAGAGGGCCCGGGGAGCTGTTTTTT
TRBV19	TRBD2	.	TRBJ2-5	CASSELGLAGGWRQETQYF	TGTGCCAGTAGTGAACTCGGACTAGCGGGAGGGTGGCGTCAAGAGACCCAGTACTTC
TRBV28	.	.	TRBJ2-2	CASGPNTGELFF	TGTGCCAGCGGCCCGAACACCGGGGAGCTGTTTTTT
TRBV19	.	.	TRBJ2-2	CASSPGGRPGELFF	TGTGCCAGTAGTCCCGGGGGGCGCCCCGGGGAGCTGTTTTTT
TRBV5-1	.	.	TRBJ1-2	CASSTYRAAGYTF	TGCGCCAGCAGCACGTACAGGGCGGCTGGCTACACCTTC
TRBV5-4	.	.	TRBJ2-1	CASSSESGVSYNEQFF	TGTGCCAGCAGCTCGGAATCGGGGGTCTCCTACAATGAGCAGTTCTTC
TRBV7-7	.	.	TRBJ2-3	CASSLGGAGTPDTQYF	TGTGCTAGCAGCTTAGGCGGGGCGGGAACGCCAGATACGCAGTATTTT
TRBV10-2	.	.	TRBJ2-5	CASRADRSQGTQYF	TGCGCCAGCAGGGCCGACAGGTCCCAGGGGACCCAGTACTTC
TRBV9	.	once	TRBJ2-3	CASSPGGTDTQYF	TGTGCCAGCAGCCCCGGGGGCACAGATACGCAGTATTTT
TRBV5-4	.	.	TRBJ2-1	CASSLDLYSEQFF	TGTGCCAGCAGCTTGGACCTTTACTCTGAGCAGTTCTTC
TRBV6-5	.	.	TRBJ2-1	CASSYSPGGLVHEQFF	TGTGCCAGCAGTTACTCGCCCGGGGGGCTAGTCCATGAGCAGTTCTTC
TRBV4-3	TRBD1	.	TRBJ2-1	CASSQDQGVEQFF	TGCGCCAGCAGCCAAGATCAGGGGGTTGAGCAGTTCTTC
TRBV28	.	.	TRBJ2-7	CASLRASSYEQYF	TGTGCATCACTGAGGGCGAGCTCCTACGAGCAGTACTTC
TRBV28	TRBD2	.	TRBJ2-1	CASSSGTSGRGYNEQFF	TGTGCCAGCAGTTCGGGGACTAGCGGGAGGGGTTACAATGAGCAGTTCTTC
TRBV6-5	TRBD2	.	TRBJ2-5	CASMPSSGGAGTQYF	TGTGCCAGCATGCCATCTAGCGGGGGGGCCGGGACCCAGTACTTC